The T cell receptor (beta chain) described here comes from a study of CD8+ T cells in alopecia areata (dated by TCRdb to 2016 to 2019). Context from the whole study: Treated patients were enrolled in an open-label pilot trial of oral tofacitinib, 5 to 10 mg twice daily, for moderate-to-severe alopecia areata. Tofacitinib was administered for 6 to 18 months, and 6 months of follow-up off drug were then conducted to assess delayed response and recurrence. The study used high-throughput TCRbeta sequencing to examine T cell clonal expansion in alopecia areata, in both the C3H/HeJ mouse model and human patients. In humans, TCRbeta sequencing was performed on scalp tissue and on sorted CD4+ and CD8+ peripheral blood T cells from healthy controls and from patients with patchy or totalis/universalis alopecia areata. Biopsies were taken from tofacitinib-treated patients at baseline and at 4 and 24 weeks of treatment, and a later scalp biopsy was taken in several of the tofacitinib-treated patients. Clonality in the scalp was compared among normal scalp (n=4), patchy alopecia areata scalp (n=8), and alopecia totalis/universalis scalp (n=8). RNA came from the PAXgene miRNA kit for fixed scalp, the miRNeasy kit for PBMCs, and the RNeasy kit for mouse skin. immunoSEQ multiplex PCR using 35 Vbeta forward primers and 13 Jbeta reverse primers was used to amplify TCRbeta CDR3 regions.

The paper's findings and limits, for the study overall: TCR sequences shared between patients were less clear than in mice, possibly partly because of HLA diversity in the patient population. Compared with normal scalp, lesional scalp, particularly in alopecia totalis/universalis, had higher clonality and more expanded CD8+ clones, which suggests antigenic drive. Scalp TCR repertoire analysis is complicated because resident alphabeta T cells in normal human skin are also sequenced, whereas mouse skin is dominated by gammadelta T cells.

This specimen's time point label, interpreted: baseline before oral tofacitinib. From alopecia areata patients, peripheral blood was collected along with lesional scalp punch biopsies. PBMCs were separated by density centrifugation and stained for CD3, CD4 and CD8, after which CD4+ and CD8+ T cells were sorted on a FACSAria. CDR1 and CDR2 (SGHDN, FVKESK) derive from the germline V gene. The CDR3 starts with the cysteine, ends with the phenylalanine, and has 13 residues. The CDR3 DNA has 39 bases and is translated from base 1. V trim: 3 bases; J trim: 4 bases; unmatched bases: 2. The library was produced with the immunoSEQ multiplex PCR assay. To provide template for TCR sequencing, every sample had RNA extracted and reverse transcribed into cDNA. First-strand cDNA was synthesized with SuperScript III using a 2:1 mix of oligo-dT and random hexamers. A synthetic immune receptor repertoire was used to measure amplification bias, and any remaining bias was corrected computationally. Per the original workflow: Raw reads were preprocessed to remove errors, and CDR3 was defined according to IMGT conventions as the region from the conserved cysteine to phenylalanine. Clonality was computed by normalizing Shannon entropy by log2 of the number of productive unique TCRs and subtracting the result from 1. Whether scalp clones were CD4 or CD8 was inferred by matching scalp TCRbeta sequences against CD4 and CD8 repertoires sorted from blood. Not all clones reach the TCRdb copy of this immuneACCESS table, which keeps in-frame sequences only. Checked studies attribute under half of the gap to unresolved V genes and leave the rest unexplained. D and trimming were read from the DNA, whereas the V and J calls and clone size are those reported in that table. In all, the sample holds 200,000 to 250,000 clones, and approximately 52% of those were seen once. The ten largest clones capture less than 0.6% of the sample.

This clone was detected a few times. This receptor's antigen is unknown. Base qualities are not recorded, but no much larger clone differs from it by a single base. This sample comprised CD4+ T cells sorted from blood, obtained at week 0. This clonotype was obtained from a human donor with alopecia areata. The chain is assembled from TRBV14 and TRBJ1-1; 7 central nucleotides agree with TRBD1. The sequenced DNA: TGTGCCAGCAGCCAGGGGACAGCCACTGAAGCTTTCTTT. It is translated as CASSQGTATEAFF.